The clone carrying this T cell receptor (beta chain) has a handful of counts. These data are taken from a study of identical twins. TCRdb re-called the 5' RACE reads through MiXCR, storing one row per CDR3 protein. Of about 480,000 distinct CDR3 sequences in the sample, approximately 15% are singletons; the top ten hold over 0.5%. A further study also used this sample, focusing on yellow fever vaccine responses in identical twins.

The receptor comes from a woman aged 18-30 years in good health. Source material: CD4+ T cells sorted from blood.

The DNA of the CDR3 is TGCAGTGCTAGAGATTTGAGGGGTCCCTACGAGCAGTACTTC. Translation gives CSARDLRGPYEQYF. The rearrangement joins TRBV20-1 to TRBJ2-7, with D perhaps TRBD1 or TRBD2 (5 bases each). Trimming took off 0 bases at V and 2 bases at J, with 11 bases between the two ends. The germline gives CDR1 DFQATT, CDR2 SNEGSKA (reference sequence). There are 14 residues in the CDR3.